What follows is one TCR beta chain and its context. The antigen is undetermined. CDR1 is SGHTA and CDR2 is FQGNSA in the germline V gene. Trimming pared 6 bases from V and 8 bases from J, leaving 10 bases between. This CDR3 is built from 12 residues. Genomic DNA constituted the template upon which TCR beta VDJ and CDR3 profiling was performed. TCRdb passed the reads through MiXCR, listing each CDR3 protein once. This sample has over 150,000 distinct CDR3 sequences; 40% to 65% occur once, and the top ten carry 12%. This specimen comes from a study of CD8+CD57+ T cells in acquired aplastic anemia. Study outcomes and limitations: Patients and controls had in common 25 to 30 CD8+ CDR3 sequences.

It was patients with CD8+CD57+ cell expansion by flow cytometry who were chosen for sequencing. V gene TRBV7-2 combines with J gene TRBJ1-4; no clear D. The origin of this receptor is a human donor with aplastic anemia. The specimen sequenced was sorted CD4+, CD8+, or CD8+CD57+ T cells (not recorded which) from PBMCs. The DNA of the CDR3 is TGTGCCAGCAGTTCCACCAGGGAAAAACTGTTTTTT. Amino acids: CASSSTREKLFF.